A selection of T cell receptor beta chains follows, all from one sample in a study of T cells after yellow fever vaccination. TCRdb reanalysed the 5' RACE reads using MiXCR and keeps one entry per CDR3 protein. The data hold 620,000 or so distinct CDR3 sequences, with about a sixth observed a single time. This sample comprised PBMCs, obtained 5 to 6 days after the first yellow fever vaccination. All receptors come from a man between 18 and 29 years old who received the YFV17D yellow fever vaccine. The CDR3 runs from the conserved cysteine through the conserved F or W. Each record gives: D gene, clone size, J gene, V gene, CDR3 DNA, CDR3 protein. A D gene is named only where the DNA matches it firmly. Clone size appears in some rows only: once, few, many, or a class for an expanded clone.

D gene: TRBD2; clone size: few; J gene: TRBJ2-1; V gene: TRBV28; CDR3 DNA: TGTGCCAGCAGTTTTTGGACTAGCCGGAGCTCCTACAATGAGCAGTTCTTC; CDR3 protein: CASSFWTSRSSYNEQFF
D gene: TRBD2; clone size: few; J gene: TRBJ2-1; V gene: TRBV12-3/TRBV12-4; CDR3 DNA: TGTGCCAGCACCCGGACTAGCGGGGGGGACTTCTACAATGAGCAGTTCTTC; CDR3 protein: CASTRTSGGDFYNEQFF
D gene: NA; clone size: NA; J gene: TRBJ2-7; V gene: TRBV30; CDR3 DNA: TGTGCCTGCCCAAGGGGCACGGGTAACTACGAGCAGTACTTC; CDR3 protein: CACPRGTGNYEQYF
D gene: NA; clone size: few; J gene: TRBJ2-3; V gene: TRBV7-8; CDR3 DNA: TGTGCCACCGCAGACTCCCATACGCAGTATTTT; CDR3 protein: CATADSHTQYF
D gene: TRBD2; clone size: many; J gene: TRBJ2-2; V gene: TRBV5-4; CDR3 DNA: TGTGCCAGCAGCTCGGGACTAAACACCGGGGAGCTGTTTTTT; CDR3 protein: CASSSGLNTGELFF
D gene: TRBD1; clone size: few; J gene: TRBJ1-5; V gene: TRBV5-1; CDR3 DNA: TGCGCCAGCAGCTGGACAGGGATTGGGAGCGATCAGCCCCAGCATTTT; CDR3 protein: CASSWTGIGSDQPQHF
D gene: NA; clone size: NA; J gene: TRBJ2-2; V gene: TRBV4-2; CDR3 DNA: TGTGCCAGCAGCCGCGAGGCAGGAACCTACCCGAACACCGGGGAGCTGTTTTTT; CDR3 protein: CASSREAGTYPNTGELFF
D gene: TRBD1; clone size: many; J gene: TRBJ2-5; V gene: TRBV10-3; CDR3 DNA: TGTGCCATCAGTGGGGGACAGGTCCAAGAGACCCAGTACTTC; CDR3 protein: CAISGGQVQETQYF
D gene: TRBD1; clone size: NA; J gene: TRBJ1-6; V gene: TRBV7-6; CDR3 DNA: TGTGCCAGCAGCTCACGAATGACAGGGAATTCACCCCTCCACTTT; CDR3 protein: CASSSRMTGNSPLHF
D gene: NA; clone size: many; J gene: TRBJ2-5; V gene: TRBV24-1; CDR3 DNA: TGTGCCACCAGTGATACAGGGACTGAGACCCAGTACTTC; CDR3 protein: CATSDTGTETQYF
D gene: TRBD2; clone size: NA; J gene: TRBJ2-2; V gene: TRBV19; CDR3 DNA: TGTGCCAGTAGTATATACACCGCGGGGGAGCACACCGGGGAGCTGTTTTTT; CDR3 protein: CASSIYTAGEHTGELFF
D gene: NA; clone size: many; J gene: TRBJ1-1; V gene: TRBV12-5; CDR3 DNA: TGTGCTAGTGGTTTCCCTCAGATAGAAGCTTTCTTT; CDR3 protein: CASGFPQIEAFF
D gene: TRBD2; clone size: NA; J gene: TRBJ2-5; V gene: TRBV2; CDR3 DNA: TGTGCCAGTAGGGGGGGACTAGTCGCTGAGACCCAGTACTTC; CDR3 protein: CASRGGLVAETQYF
D gene: NA; clone size: NA; J gene: TRBJ1-1; V gene: TRBV9; CDR3 DNA: TGTGCCAGCAGCGTAGATCAGGGTGTGACTGAAGCTTTCTTT; CDR3 protein: CASSVDQGVTEAFF
D gene: NA; clone size: few; J gene: TRBJ2-5; V gene: TRBV2; CDR3 DNA: TGTGCCAGCAGTGAGGGACCTAACCAAGAGACCCAGTACTTC; CDR3 protein: CASSEGPNQETQYF
D gene: TRBD2; clone size: NA; J gene: TRBJ2-2; V gene: TRBV12-3/TRBV12-4; CDR3 DNA: TGTGCCAGCAGTTTTTTCGGGGGGAGCACCGGGGAGCTGTTTTTT; CDR3 protein: CASSFFGGSTGELFF
D gene: TRBD1; clone size: NA; J gene: TRBJ1-1; V gene: TRBV12-3/TRBV12-4; CDR3 DNA: TGTGCCAGCAGTCCCCGACAGGGGGTGGTCACTGAAGCTTTCTTT; CDR3 protein: CASSPRQGVVTEAFF
D gene: NA; clone size: few; J gene: TRBJ1-1; V gene: TRBV6-1; CDR3 DNA: TGTGCCAGCAGGGAGGACTGGGCGTTGAACACTGAAGCTTTCTTT; CDR3 protein: CASREDWALNTEAFF
D gene: NA; clone size: NA; J gene: TRBJ2-2; V gene: TRBV7-3; CDR3 DNA: TGTGCCAGCAGCTTAAGCAGGGATCACACCGGGGAGCTGTTTTTT; CDR3 protein: CASSLSRDHTGELFF